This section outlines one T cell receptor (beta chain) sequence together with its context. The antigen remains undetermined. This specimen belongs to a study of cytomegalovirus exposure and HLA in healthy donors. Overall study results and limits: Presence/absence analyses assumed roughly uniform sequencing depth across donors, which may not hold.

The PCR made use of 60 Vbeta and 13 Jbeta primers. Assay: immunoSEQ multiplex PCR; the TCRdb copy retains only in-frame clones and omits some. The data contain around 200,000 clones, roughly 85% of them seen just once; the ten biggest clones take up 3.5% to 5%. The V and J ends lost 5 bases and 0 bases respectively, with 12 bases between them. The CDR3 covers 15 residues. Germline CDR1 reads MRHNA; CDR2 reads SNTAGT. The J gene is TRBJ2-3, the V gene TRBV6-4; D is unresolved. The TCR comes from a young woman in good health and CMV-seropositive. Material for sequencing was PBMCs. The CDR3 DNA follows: TGTGCCAGCAGTTGGAGCATTTCTAGCACAGATACGCAGTATTTT. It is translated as CASSWSISSTDTQYF.